Sequencing of this TCR beta chain was carried out in a study of vaccination and CD4 T cells after COVID-19. Of note for this clonotype: Its antigen is undetermined.

The CDR3 is 15 amino acids. V lost 1 base to trimming and J lost 4 bases, with 14 bases between them. Germline lookup yields CDR1 SGHNT and CDR2 YYREEE (reference sequence). Cultured CD4+ T cells had their DNA profiled by the Oncomine TCR Beta short-read assay. MiXCR, applied by TCRdb to the PCR reads, yields one record per CDR3 protein. Among around 20,000 distinct CDR3 sequences listed, approximately 46% were seen once. Indicated treatment: approximately 11-day PBMC culture with coronavirus spike peptide pools or control peptides (ViraFEST assay). This sample comprised CD4+ T cells from blood, cultured in vitro, obtained before SARS-CoV-2 vaccination. V usage is TRBV5-4 and J usage is TRBJ1-2; D call uncertain. The clonotype originates from a human donor who had recovered from COVID-19. The DNA of the CDR3 is TGTGCCAGCAGCTTGTTAGCGGGAAGTAGCTATGGCTACACCTTC. This gives the protein CASSLLAGSSYGYTF.